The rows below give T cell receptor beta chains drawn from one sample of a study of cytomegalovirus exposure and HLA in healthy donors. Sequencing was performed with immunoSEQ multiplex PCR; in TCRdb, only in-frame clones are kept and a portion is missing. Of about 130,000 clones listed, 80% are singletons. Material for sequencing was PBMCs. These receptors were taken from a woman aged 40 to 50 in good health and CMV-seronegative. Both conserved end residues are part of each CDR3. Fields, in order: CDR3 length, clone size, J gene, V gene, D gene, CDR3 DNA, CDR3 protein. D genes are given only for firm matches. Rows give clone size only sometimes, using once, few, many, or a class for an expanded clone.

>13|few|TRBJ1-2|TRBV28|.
TGTGCCAGCAGAAGGACAGCCTTCTATGGCTACACCTTC
CASRRTAFYGYTF
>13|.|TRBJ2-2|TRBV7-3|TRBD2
TGTGCCAGCGGAAAGCGGGAGGGCGGGGAGCTGTTTTTT
CASGKREGGELFF
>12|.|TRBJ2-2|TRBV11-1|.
TGTGCCAGCACCCGAGGGAGCGGGGAGCTGTTTTTT
CASTRGSGELFF
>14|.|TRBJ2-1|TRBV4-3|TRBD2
TGCGCCAGCAGCCAAGATGGGGGGGTAGGGGAGCAGTTCTTC
CASSQDGGVGEQFF
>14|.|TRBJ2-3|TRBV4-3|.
TGCGCCAGCAGCCAACAGCGGAGCACAGATACGCAGTATTTT
CASSQQRSTDTQYF
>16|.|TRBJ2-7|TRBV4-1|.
TGCGCCAGCAGCCAAGATGGTGGTGGAGGGCCCGCGGTGCAGTACTTC
CASSQDGGGGPAVQYF
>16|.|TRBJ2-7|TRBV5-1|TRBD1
TGCGCCAGCAGCTTGTCCCACGGGACAGGGGACAGCGAGCAGTACTTC
CASSLSHGTGDSEQYF
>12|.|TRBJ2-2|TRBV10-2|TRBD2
TGCGCCAGCAGGGGACTAGCCGGGGAGCTGTTTTTT
CASRGLAGELFF
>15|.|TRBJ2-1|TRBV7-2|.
TGTGCCAGCAGCCGACAAGGGGGGGGGCGCAATGAGCAGTTCTTC
CASSRQGGGRNEQFF
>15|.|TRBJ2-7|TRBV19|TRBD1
TGTGCCAGTAGTCCAGACAGGGGGCGCCCCGACGAGCAGTACTTC
CASSPDRGRPDEQYF
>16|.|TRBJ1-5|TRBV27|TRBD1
TGTGCCCGCAGTCCCCACCGACAGGGTTCGGATCAGCCCCAGCATTTT
CARSPHRQGSDQPQHF
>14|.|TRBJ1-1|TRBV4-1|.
TGCGCCAGCAGCCTGGACAGTTTGAACACTGAAGCTTTCTTT
CASSLDSLNTEAFF
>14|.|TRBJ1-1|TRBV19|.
TGTGCCAGTAGTAGAGGACAGCTGAACACTGAAGCTTTCTTT
CASSRGQLNTEAFF
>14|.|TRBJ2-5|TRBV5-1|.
TGCGCCAGCAGCTTGGGCGGGGTGGCCGAGACCCAGTACTTC
CASSLGGVAETQYF
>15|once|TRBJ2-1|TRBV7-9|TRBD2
TGTGCCAGCAGCGCCACACTAGCGGGGGGGCCCGGGCAGTTCTTC
CASSATLAGGPGQFF
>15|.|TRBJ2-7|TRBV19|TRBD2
TGTGCCAGTAGTATTGGGGCGGGAGGCGCCTACGAGCAGTACTTC
CASSIGAGGAYEQYF
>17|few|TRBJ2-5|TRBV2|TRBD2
TGTGCCAGCAGCGATTCACTTAGCGGGAAAGGGGGGGAGACCCAGTACTTC
CASSDSLSGKGGETQYF
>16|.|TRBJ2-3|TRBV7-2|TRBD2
TGTGCCAGCAGCCCGAGACTAGCGGGGGGCCCAGATACGCAGTATTTT
CASSPRLAGGPDTQYF
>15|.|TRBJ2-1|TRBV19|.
TGTGCCAGTAGTATTGGTAGCGGATCTTACAATGAGCAGTTCTTC
CASSIGSGSYNEQFF
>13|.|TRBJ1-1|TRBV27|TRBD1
TGTGCCAGCATCCGGACAGGGAACACTGAAGCTTTCTTT
CASIRTGNTEAFF
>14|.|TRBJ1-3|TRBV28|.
TGTGCCAGCCGTCCGGGACTGCAAGGAAACACCATATATTTT
CASRPGLQGNTIYF
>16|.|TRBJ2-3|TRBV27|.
TGTGCCAGCAGTTCTATCAGGACGGAGGACCTAGATACGCAGTATTTT
CASSSIRTEDLDTQYF
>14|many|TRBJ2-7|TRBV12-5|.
TGTGCTAGTGGCTCGGACGACTATTCCTACGAGCAGTACTTC
CASGSDDYSYEQYF
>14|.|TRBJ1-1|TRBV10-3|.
TGTGCCACGGACCTGACGGGGTTTGGGACTGAAGCTTTCTTT
CATDLTGFGTEAFF
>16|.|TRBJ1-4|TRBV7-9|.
TGTGCCAGCAGCCCTAGCGGAGGGGCTTGGCAAGAAAAACTGTTTTTT
CASSPSGGAWQEKLFF
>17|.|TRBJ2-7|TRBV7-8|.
TGTGCCAGCAGCAACCGGACCGCCTGGGAGGGGGCCTACGAGCAGTACTTC
CASSNRTAWEGAYEQYF
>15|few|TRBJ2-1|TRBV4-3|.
TGCGCCAGCAGCCAAGACGGGTACTCCTACAATGAGCAGTTCTTC
CASSQDGYSYNEQFF
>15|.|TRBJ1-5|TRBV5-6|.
TGTGCCAGCAGCTTGGCAGGGAATGGGTACCAGCCCCAGCATTTT
CASSLAGNGYQPQHF
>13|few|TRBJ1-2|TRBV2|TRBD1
TGTGCCAGCAGGGTTTACAGGGGCTATGGCTACACCTTC
CASRVYRGYGYTF
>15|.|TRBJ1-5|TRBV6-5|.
TGTGCCAGCAGGGCACTCAGGGAAGCTGATCAGCCCCAGCATTTT
CASRALREADQPQHF
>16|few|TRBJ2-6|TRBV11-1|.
TGTGCCAGCAGCTTAGTTCCAGGGTCAGGGGCCAACGTCCTGACTTTC
CASSLVPGSGANVLTF
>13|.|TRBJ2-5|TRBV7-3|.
TGTGCCAGCAGCCCCGGGTCGCAAGAGACCCAGTACTTC
CASSPGSQETQYF
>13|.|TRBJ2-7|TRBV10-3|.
TGTGCCACGGGGACCGGGACCCGGGGGGAGCAGTACTTC
CATGTGTRGEQYF
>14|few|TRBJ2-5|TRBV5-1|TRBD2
TGCGCCAGCAGCTGGGAGGGGATGAGAGAGACCCAGTACTTC
CASSWEGMRETQYF
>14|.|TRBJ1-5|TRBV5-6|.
TGTGCCAGCAGCTTGTCCGGGGGGAGTCAGCCCCAGCATTTT
CASSLSGGSQPQHF
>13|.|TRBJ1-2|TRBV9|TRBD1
TGTGCCAGCAGCCCAGGGACAGGGAAGGCCTACACCTTC
CASSPGTGKAYTF
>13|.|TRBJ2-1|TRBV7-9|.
TGTTCCAGCAGCCCAGGACACTTCAATGAGCAGTTCTTC
CSSSPGHFNEQFF
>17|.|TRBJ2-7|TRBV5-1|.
TGCGCCAGCAGCTCCCCGGGACACCCTACTCAGGCGTACGAGCAGTACTTC
CASSSPGHPTQAYEQYF
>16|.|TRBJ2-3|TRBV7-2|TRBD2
TGTGCCAGCAGCTTAGTCCCAGGGAGGGTTTCAGATACGCAGTATTTT
CASSLVPGRVSDTQYF
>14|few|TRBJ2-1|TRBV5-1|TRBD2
TGCGCCAGCGAACCCAGCGGGGCCCGCAATGAGCAGTTCTTC
CASEPSGARNEQFF
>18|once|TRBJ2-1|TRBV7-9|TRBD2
TGTGCCAGCAGCCGCCTTGGGACTAGCGGAGGACGATACAATGAGCAGTTCTTC
CASSRLGTSGGRYNEQFF
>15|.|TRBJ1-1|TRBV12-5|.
TGTGCTAGTGCTCCCTCAGGGTTCCGGGGGGCTGAAGCTTTCTTT
CASAPSGFRGAEAFF
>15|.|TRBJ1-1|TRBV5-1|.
TGCGCCAGCAGCCCGGGGGGGGGAGGGTCTCCTGAAGCTTTCTTT
CASSPGGGGSPEAFF
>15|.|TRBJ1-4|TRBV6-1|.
TGTGCCAGCGTAACGACAGGACCAACTAATGAAAAACTGTTTTTT
CASVTTGPTNEKLFF
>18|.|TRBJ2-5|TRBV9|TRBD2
TGTGCCAGCAGCGCCCAACCGGGACTAGCGGGAGGGTCGGAGACCCAGTACTTC
CASSAQPGLAGGSETQYF
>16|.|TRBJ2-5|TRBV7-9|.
TGTGCCAGCAGCAACGCCCTCGCGGGCGGCGGAGAGACCCAGTACTTC
CASSNALAGGGETQYF
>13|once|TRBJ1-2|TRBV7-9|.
TGTGCCAGCAGCTTAGCAGGGGCCTATGGCTACACCTTC
CASSLAGAYGYTF
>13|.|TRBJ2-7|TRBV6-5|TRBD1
TGTGCCAGCAGTACAGACAGGGCGGGCGAGCAGTACTTC
CASSTDRAGEQYF
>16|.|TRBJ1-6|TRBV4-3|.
TGCGCCAGCAGCCAAGACACGGAGGGCCGAGATTCACCCCTCCACTTT
CASSQDTEGRDSPLHF
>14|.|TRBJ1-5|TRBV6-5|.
TGTGCCAGCAGACCGGTTCCATCTAGCGGGCCCCAGCATTTT
CASRPVPSSGPQHF
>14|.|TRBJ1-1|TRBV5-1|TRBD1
TGCGCCAGCAGCTCTCGACAGGGAGGTACTGAAGCTTTCTTT
CASSSRQGGTEAFF
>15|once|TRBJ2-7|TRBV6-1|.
TGTGCCAGCAGTGAAGGGGCAGGCTTTGTCTACGAGCAGTACTTC
CASSEGAGFVYEQYF
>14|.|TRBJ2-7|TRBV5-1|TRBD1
TGCGCCAGCAGTCGAGGGACAGGGACCTACGAGCAGTGCTTC
CASSRGTGTYEQCF
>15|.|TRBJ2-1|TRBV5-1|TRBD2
TGCGCCAGCAGCTGGACCGGGACTAGCTACAATGAGCAGTTCTTC
CASSWTGTSYNEQFF
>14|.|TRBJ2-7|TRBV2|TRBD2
TGTGCCAGCAGTGAGCGGACTAGCTTACACGAGCAGTACTTC
CASSERTSLHEQYF
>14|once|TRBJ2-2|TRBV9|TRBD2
TGTGCCAGCAGCGACCGGGGGGGCACCGGGGAGCTGTTTTTT
CASSDRGGTGELFF
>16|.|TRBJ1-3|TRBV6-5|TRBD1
TGTGCCAGCAGTTACAGGGCAGGGGGCAGTGGAAACACCATATATTTT
CASSYRAGGSGNTIYF
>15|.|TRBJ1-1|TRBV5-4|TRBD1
TGTGCCGCTGCGCAGGGGGCCAGCCATTCCGGTGAAGCTTTCTTT
CAAAQGASHSGEAFF